This T cell receptor (beta chain) was obtained from a study of T cell repertoires in cytomegalovirus infection (dated by TCRdb to about 2019). Regarding the complete study: Donor HLA type was relevant to the analysis, as public TCR beta signatures indicated carriage of CMV infection together with the matching HLA type. Study-wide conclusions, independent of this receptor: In the ex vivo response, HLA-C-restricted CMV-specific TCR beta clonotypes were dominant, and in two of eight donors the single most frequent clonotype came from this HLA-C-restricted group. Carriers of CMV infection plus the relevant HLA type were discriminated by the cumulative frequency of public TCR beta family members in the study cohort and in an independent roughly 380-donor cohort.

Instrument used: Illumina HiSeq 1500. Through fastp at Q25 and MiXCR, TCRdb rebuilt clones from the public reads, retaining in-frame beta chains. Entries that share a CDR3 protein sequence are merged under the most common genes and DNA. The sample records under 200,000 distinct CDR3 sequences, approximately 17% of which are singletons. The ten biggest clones cover around 19% of the sample. V is trimmed back by 5 bases and J by 5 bases, and the junction contains 10 bases that no gene match accounts for. As encoded in the germline V gene, CDR1 is MDHEN while CDR2 is SYDVKM. The CDR3 contains 15 residues, cysteine and phenylalanine counted. Of all the DNA, just the CDR3 is kept, 45 bases in frame from base 1. Remarks on this clonotype: Its antigen target is currently unknown. No qualities accompany the bases; no much larger clone lies one base away.

What was sequenced was CD8+ T cells from PBMCs. This receptor was obtained from a human donor in good health (CMV status not recorded). Some clones in this sample may be carry-over from other donors' samples. The chain is encoded by TRBV28 joined to TRBJ2-7; TRBD1 agrees with 9 junctional bases. The CDR3 in this case is CASSTFPGQGDEQYF. The DNA sequence is as follows: TGTGCCAGCAGTACATTCCCGGGACAGGGCGACGAGCAGTACTTC.